These 31 T cell receptor beta chains came from one sample sequenced in a study of blood T cell repertoires in COVID-19. TCRdb's table, derived via immunoSEQ multiplex PCR, lists solely in-frame clones and lacks some. The profile shows 160,000 or so clones, 80% to 90% of them singletons. Sequenced input: peripheral blood. These receptors all come from a woman aged 60-70 years who had recovered from COVID-19.

The CDR3 DNA reads as TGTGCCAGCAAAGACAGGGGCCGGGAGACCCAGTACTTC. As protein: CASKDRGRETQYF. The V and J genes are TRBV3-1 (or the pseudogene TRBV3-2) and TRBJ2-5, with 8 bases that match TRBD1. The J segment lost 5 bases and the V segment lost 7 bases, leaving 6 bases of the junction unmatched. Germline assignment: CDR1 LGHDT and CDR2 YNNKEL (reference sequence). This CDR3 is 13 amino acids long.

V is TRBV7-9 and J is TRBJ1-2; 8 bases are a match to TRBD1. Germline CDR1 is SEHNR and CDR2 is FQNEAQ (reference sequence). This CDR3 spans 17 amino acids. V lost 3 bases to trimming and J lost 8 bases; unmatched junction nucleotides: 17. The CDR3 bases are TGTGCCAGCAGCTTGCCCTTCGTAGGACAGGGAAGACGGGGCTACACCTTC. It translates to CASSLPFVGQGRRGYTF.

The chain couples TRBV28 to TRBJ2-3; D unclear. Germline V gene lookup returns CDR1 MDHEN and CDR2 SYDVKM. There are 15 residues in the CDR3. V lost 0 bases and J 0 bases, leaving 7 bases between the germline ends. The CDR3 region has the DNA TGTGCCAGCAGTTTATGGGAGATGAGCACAGATACGCAGTATTTT. Encoded protein: CASSLWEMSTDTQYF.

CDR3 loop: CASSYTAAQETQYF. As DNA, the CDR3 is TGTGCCAGCTCCTACACCGCGGCCCAAGAGACCCAGTACTTC. The V call is TRBV18, the J call TRBJ2-5; D gene unclear. Germline assignment: CDR1 KGHSH and CDR2 LQKENI. The CDR3 is 14 residues long. The V end was cut by 6 bases, the J end by 1 base, with 12 bases between.

The chain recombines TRBV29-1 with TRBJ1-1; D unclear. V lost 8 bases and J lost 3, with 13 bases in between. The germline V gene has CDR1 SQVTM and CDR2 ANQGSEA. CDR3 size: 12 residues. Written as DNA, the CDR3 is TGCAGCTTTCGAACGGGGTACACTGAAGCTTTCTTT. Its translation: CSFRTGYTEAFF.

Written as DNA, the CDR3 is TGTGCCAGCAGCTTACGCGGGCCACAGACCCAGTACTTC. The encoded protein is CASSLRGPQTQYF. The chain carries TRBV11-2 and TRBJ2-5, with a possible D match to TRBD2 (5 bases). The V end lost 2 bases, the J end lost 6 bases, and 10 bases lay between the germline ends. The CDR3 contains 13 residues. Per the germline V gene, CDR1 is SGHAT and CDR2 is FQNNGV.

This chain connects TRBV6-6 to TRBJ2-1, with 11 bases fitting TRBD2. Germline V gene sequence: CDR1 MNHNY, CDR2 SVGAGI (reference sequence). The CDR3 consists of 14 residues. Unmatched junction bases numbered 3, after V lost 7 bases and J lost 4 bases. For the CDR3, the DNA is TGTGCCAGCATCTTAGCGGGGGGGTACAATGAGCAGTTCTTC. Translation gives CASILAGGYNEQFF.

This clone appeared once. The rearrangement uses TRBV3-1 (or the pseudogene TRBV3-2) and TRBJ2-7; 8 positions match TRBD2. Trimming removed 7 bases from V and 6 bases from J; junction bases left unmatched: 8. This CDR3 contains 13 residues. Germline V gene data show CDR1 as LGHDT and CDR2 as YNNKEL (reference sequence). The CDR3 DNA reads as TGTGCCAGCACCACGGGGGGGGCTCGCGAGCAGTACTTC. This codes for CASTTGGAREQYF.

The chain links TRBV7-9 to TRBJ2-2; D may be TRBD2 (5 bases). The CDR3 totals 16 residues. Trimming removed 1 base from V and 0 bases from J, with 9 bases in between. Germline CDR1 SEHNR, CDR2 FQNEAQ (reference sequence). The CDR3 DNA reads as TGTGCCAGCAGCTTAGGGCGGACTGCGAACACCGGGGAGCTGTTTTTT. It translates to CASSLGRTANTGELFF.

This chain uses TRBV6-5 with TRBJ1-2; D might be TRBD1 (5 bases). Looked up from germline, CDR1 is MNHEY and CDR2 is SVGAGI. The CDR3 length is 15 residues. Trimming stripped 6 bases from V and 1 base from J, with 15 bases between. This chain's CDR3 is CASSRGTPYNYGYTF. CDR3 bases: TGTGCCAGCAGCCGTGGGACTCCTTATAACTATGGCTACACCTTC.

CDR3 sequence: CASNRDTEAFF. Here the CDR3 DNA reads TGTGCCAGCAACAGGGACACTGAAGCTTTCTTT. V gene TRBV6-5 combines with J gene TRBJ1-1, with D tentatively TRBD1 (6 bases). The CDR3 runs to 11 residues. CDR1 is MNHEY, CDR2 SVGAGI, per germline. Trimming pared 7 bases from V and 3 bases from J, leaving 6 bases between.

This clone was detected only a few times. The J gene is TRBJ2-3, the V gene TRBV28; 7 bases map to TRBD1. CDR1 MDHEN and CDR2 SYDVKM come from the germline V gene. The CDR3 extends over 18 amino acids. Trimming at V came to 2 bases and at J to 1 base, leaving 12 bases not matched to a gene. CDR3 residues: CASSLEQGPGGGTDTQYF. CDR3 DNA sequence: TGTGCCAGCAGTTTAGAGCAGGGTCCAGGGGGAGGCACAGATACGCAGTATTTT.

V and J are TRBV6-1 and TRBJ1-4; a possible D gene is TRBD1 (6 bases). Between the trimmed V and J ends, which lost 5 bases and 4 bases, there was a span of 14 bases. From germline, CDR1 is MNHNS and CDR2 SASEGT. This CDR3 contains 15 residues. This CDR3 reads CASSSQGGNNEKLFF. For the CDR3, the DNA is TGTGCCAGCAGTTCACAGGGAGGGAATAATGAAAAACTGTTTTTT.

The genes are TRBV5-1 and TRBJ2-3; D may be TRBD1 (5 bases). V lost 1 base, J lost 2 bases, and 8 bases lay in between. The CDR3 contains 14 residues. Germline loops: CDR1 SGHRS, CDR2 YFSETQ. The CDR3 is CASSLQGFTDTQYF. As DNA, the CDR3 is TGCGCCAGCAGCTTGCAGGGATTCACAGATACGCAGTATTTT.

The table lists this clone with a count of one. The chain employs TRBV6-6 and TRBJ2-1, with 11 bases fitting TRBD2. Germline V gene lookup returns CDR1 MNHNY and CDR2 SVGAGI (reference sequence). This CDR3 comprises 16 residues. V trimming: 6 bases; J trimming: 6 bases; junction bases outside the gene matches: 10. CDR3 protein: CASRISGGAAVNEQFF. CDR3 in DNA: TGTGCCAGCAGGATTAGCGGGGGGGCGGCTGTCAATGAGCAGTTCTTC.

This chain joins TRBV14 and TRBJ1-1, with D maybe TRBD1 (5 bases). Trimming pared 1 base from V and 8 bases from J, leaving 14 bases between. The CDR3 contains 14 residues. Germline CDR1 and CDR2: SGHDN and FVKESK. Here the CDR3 reads CASSQAAGGLEAFF. The DNA of the CDR3 is TGTGCCAGCAGCCAAGCCGCCGGGGGGTTGGAAGCTTTCTTT.

A note on this clone: The sample contains more than one DNA sequence encoding this CDR3. V is TRBV6-6 and J is TRBJ2-7; TRBD1 aligns across 7 bases. V lost 8 bases and J lost 3; bases outside the gene matches: 1. This CDR3 has 11 amino acids. Germline lookup yields CDR1 MNHNY and CDR2 SVGAGI (reference sequence). The CDR3 spells CASAGGYEQYF. CDR3 coding DNA: TGTGCCAGCGCAGGGGGCTACGAGCAGTACTTC.

The chain has TRBV14 and TRBJ2-7; D call uncertain. V lost 4 bases to trimming and J lost 5 bases, with 6 bases between them. The length of the CDR3 is 11 residues. Germline loops: CDR1 SGHDN, CDR2 FVKESK. CDR3 residues: CASSRRDEQYF. The CDR3 region has the DNA TGTGCCAGCAGCCGACGGGACGAGCAGTACTTC.

The gene calls are TRBV5-1 and TRBJ2-7; the match to TRBD2 covers 8 bases. Germline loops: CDR1 SGHRS, CDR2 YFSETQ. This CDR3 is 15 amino acids long. V trimming: 4 bases; J trimming: 3 bases; junction bases outside the gene matches: 9. The CDR3 reads CASSTGGDPNYEQYF. CDR3 bases: TGCGCCAGCAGCACGGGGGGGGACCCTAACTACGAGCAGTACTTC.

This clone was picked up a small number of times. The genes are TRBV28 and TRBJ1-2; 12 nucleotides line up with TRBD1. The CDR3 is made up of 15 amino acids. Trimming removed 5 bases from V and 8 bases from J; junction bases left unmatched: 9. Germline CDR1 MDHEN, CDR2 SYDVKM. DNA of the CDR3: TGTGCCAGCAGTACCCAGGGACAGGGGGCGCGCGGCTACACCTTC. It translates to CASSTQGQGARGYTF.

The rearrangement links TRBV25-1 to TRBJ2-4; a weak D match, TRBD2 (6 bases). The germline V and J ends were trimmed by 1 base and 8 bases, with 12 bases remaining between them. Germline values: CDR1 MGHDK, CDR2 SYGVNS. There are 14 residues in the CDR3. CDR3 nucleotides: TGTGCCAGCAGTGAATTGACTAGTTTGTACATTCAGTACTTC. It translates to CASSELTSLYIQYF.

The chain couples TRBV4-1 to TRBJ2-1; no clear D gene. V was trimmed by 2 bases and J by 5 bases, leaving 13 bases between them. The V gene's germline CDR1 is MGHRA and CDR2 YSYEKL. The CDR3 has 15 amino acids. CDR3 region: CASSQPYSRNNEQFF. The CDR3 nucleotides read TGCGCCAGCAGCCAACCCTATAGCCGGAACAATGAGCAGTTCTTC.

The chain carries TRBV11-2 and TRBJ2-3; 12 nucleotides line up with TRBD2. The CDR3 runs to 17 residues. The V gene end was trimmed by 3 bases and the J gene end by 3 bases; junction bases not matched to a gene: 7. From germline, CDR1 is SGHAT and CDR2 FQNNGV. CDR3 nucleotide sequence: TGTGCCAGCAGCTTTTACCCTACTAGCGGGGGGACAGATACGCAGTATTTT. Translation: CASSFYPTSGGTDTQYF.

The V call is TRBV19, the J call TRBJ1-2, with 7 positions matching TRBD1. Germline V CDR1 and CDR2: LNHDA, SQIVND (reference sequence). The CDR3 has 16 amino acids. The V segment lost 0 bases and the J segment 4 bases; nucleotides outside the gene matches: 8. This chain's CDR3 is CASSIDGQAYAYGYTF. In nucleotides, the CDR3 is TGTGCCAGTAGTATAGATGGACAGGCTTACGCCTATGGCTACACCTTC.

The chain recombines TRBV29-1 with TRBJ2-5, with 7 bases that match TRBD1. This CDR3 has 12 residues. The germline gives CDR1 SQVTM, CDR2 ANQGSEA. Trimming at V came to 7 bases and at J to 1 base, leaving 3 bases not matched to a gene. The CDR3 DNA follows: TGCAGCGGCGGACAGGCCCAAGAGACCCAGTACTTC. It is translated as CSGGQAQETQYF.

The chain recombines TRBV11-2 with TRBJ1-1; 7 positions agree with TRBD1. This CDR3 has 15 amino acids. The junction had 13 bases not matched to a gene; V was cut back by 5 bases and J by 7 bases. Germline V CDR1 and CDR2: SGHAT, FQNNGV. CDR3 region: CASSIQTGVGGEAFF. The CDR3 nucleotides are TGTGCCAGCAGCATACAAACAGGGGTCGGAGGTGAAGCTTTCTTT.

The gene calls are TRBV27 and TRBJ1-1; D is perhaps TRBD1 (6 bases). Germline V gene lookup returns CDR1 MNHEY and CDR2 SMNVEV (reference sequence). The CDR3 has 13 amino acids. The germline V and J ends were trimmed by 2 bases and 11 bases, with 15 bases remaining between them. The CDR3 DNA reads as TGTGCCAGCAGTTTAAACAGGGCCCGATGGGCTTTCTTT. It specifies CASSLNRARWAFF.

This clone was counted a single time. The V and J genes are TRBV19 and TRBJ1-1; D is undetermined. Germline V CDR1 and CDR2: LNHDA, SQIVND (reference sequence). V was pared by 5 bases and J by 0 bases, with 7 bases between. CDR3 length: 13 residues. CDR3 nucleotides: TGTGCCAGTAGTTTTCAGATGAACACTGAAGCTTTCTTT. Encoded protein: CASSFQMNTEAFF.

The chain employs TRBV6-6 and TRBJ2-2, with unresolved D. Between the trimmed V and J ends, which lost 6 bases and 4 bases, there was a span of 3 bases. This CDR3 is built from 11 residues. From germline, CDR1 is MNHNY and CDR2 SVGAGI (reference sequence). CDR3 in DNA: TGTGCCAGCAGCTCCACCGGGGAGCTGTTTTTT. Translation: CASSSTGELFF.

This clone came up a few times. V is TRBV11-2 and J is TRBJ1-1, with D possibly being TRBD1 (6 bases). Trimming shortened V by 5 bases and J by 2 bases, and 12 bases separated the two germline ends. The CDR3 is 14 amino acids. Per the germline V gene, CDR1 is SGHAT and CDR2 is FQNNGV. The CDR3 sequence is CASSIGQINTEAFF. The CDR3 nucleotides read TGTGCCAGCAGCATAGGACAGATTAACACTGAAGCTTTCTTT.

CDR3 DNA sequence: TGTGCCAGCACCAGGGACAGGGGTAATGAGCAGTTCTTC. Its translation: CASTRDRGNEQFF. The chain joins TRBV6-5 to TRBJ2-1; TRBD1 matches 10 bases. The CDR3 runs to 13 residues. From germline, CDR1 is MNHEY and CDR2 SVGAGI. Trimming took 7 bases from V and 7 from J; bases not matched to a gene: 4.